These T cell receptor beta chains were read from a single sample in a study of technical replicates of blood from four donors. Some clones are missing from TCRdb's copy, which holds only in-frame ones; the method was immunoSEQ multiplex PCR. This table holds under 90,000 clones, around 96% found once. Sequenced material: T cells isolated from PBMCs. These receptors came from a human donor in good health. Each CDR3 is given with its conserved first and last residue. The D gene is left open where the match is weak. Clone size appears in some rows only: once, few, many, or a class for an expanded clone.

NA,TRBV6-5,NA,TRBJ2-1,CASSYSQRLHNEQFF,TGTGCCAGCAGTTACTCGCAGAGGTTACACAATGAGCAGTTCTTC
once,TRBV18,TRBD2,TRBJ2-7,CASSPLLAGAYEQYF,TGTGCCAGCTCACCACTGCTAGCGGGAGCCTACGAGCAGTACTTC
NA,TRBV29-1,NA,TRBJ1-1,CSVEEDRLNTEAFF,TGCAGCGTTGAGGAGGACAGATTGAACACTGAAGCTTTCTTT
few,TRBV14,NA,TRBJ1-1,CASSQWGRDTEAFF,TGTGCCAGCAGCCAGTGGGGGCGGGACACTGAAGCTTTCTTT
NA,TRBV7-9,TRBD2,TRBJ2-3,CASSFGGRAADTQYF,TGTGCCAGCAGCTTCGGCGGGAGGGCCGCAGATACGCAGTATTTT
NA,TRBV29-1,TRBD2,TRBJ2-7,CSVVGLASPSGYEQYF,TGCAGCGTTGTCGGACTAGCCTCACCATCCGGCTACGAGCAGTACTTC
NA,TRBV6-5,NA,TRBJ2-1,CASRRTALRGNEQFF,TGTGCCAGCAGGCGGACGGCGCTGCGGGGCAATGAGCAGTTCTTC
NA,TRBV6-6,TRBD2,TRBJ2-3,CASSPGLAGLADTQYF,TGTGCCAGCAGTCCAGGACTAGCGGGCCTGGCAGATACGCAGTATTTT
NA,TRBV7-2,NA,TRBJ1-1,CASSLALVVAGTEAFF,TGTGCCAGCAGCTTAGCGCTGGTAGTGGCGGGCACTGAAGCTTTCTTT
NA,TRBV6-5,TRBD2,TRBJ2-1,CASSYQTSGVTWFF,TGTGCCAGCAGTTACCAGACTAGCGGGGTTACTTGGTTCTTC
NA,TRBV2,NA,TRBJ2-4,CASSDRGANIQYF,TGTGCCAGCAGTGACCGGGGGGCGAACATTCAGTACTTC
NA,TRBV28,TRBD2,TRBJ2-7,CASSPPGTSGRHSRNYEQYF,TGTGCCAGCAGTCCACCCGGGACTAGCGGGCGTCACTCGAGAAACTACGAGCAGTACTTC
once,TRBV7-9,NA,TRBJ2-7,CASSSNYRGLPYEQYF,TGTGCCAGCAGCTCGAATTACCGAGGCCTTCCCTACGAGCAGTACTTC
NA,TRBV7-3,TRBD2,TRBJ2-1,CASSLRQAGHNEQFF,TGTGCCAGCAGCTTACGACAAGCGGGACACAATGAGCAGTTCTTC
once,TRBV19,TRBD1,TRBJ1-2,CASSNGQGPSYGYTF,TGTGCCAGTAGTAACGGACAGGGCCCTTCATATGGCTACACCTTC
NA,TRBV4-1,NA,TRBJ2-2,CASSQGQLTGELFF,TGCGCCAGCAGCCAAGGACAGCTTACCGGGGAGCTGTTTTTT
NA,TRBV4-2,NA,TRBJ2-5,CASSQEGREAETQYF,TGTGCCAGCAGCCAAGAGGGCAGGGAGGCAGAGACCCAGTACTTC
few,TRBV6-1,NA,TRBJ1-6,CASSDSYNSPLHF,TGTGCCAGCAGTGACAGCTATAATTCACCCCTCCACTTT
NA,TRBV19,NA,TRBJ2-1,CASSPDRGGFVEFF,TGTGCCAGTAGTCCCGACCGTGGAGGGTTTGTAGAGTTCTTC
NA,TRBV5-4,TRBD2,TRBJ2-7,CASSSRASSGGAGNEQYF,TGTGCCAGCAGCTCCCGGGCATCTAGCGGGGGGGCGGGTAACGAGCAGTACTTC
NA,TRBV7-6,TRBD1,TRBJ1-1,CASSFLQGGNTEAFF,TGTGCCAGCAGCTTTTTACAGGGGGGGAACACTGAAGCTTTCTTT
NA,TRBV5-1,NA,TRBJ2-3,CASRGGGLVVDTQYF,TGCGCCAGCCGAGGGGGGGGGCTTGTCGTGGATACGCAGTATTTT
NA,TRBV27,NA,TRBJ1-1,CASSPVRVGYEISEAFF,TGTGCCAGCAGCCCCGTCAGGGTAGGGTACGAGATCTCTGAAGCTTTCTTT
NA,TRBV5-4,NA,TRBJ2-3,CASSLDGDTQYF,TGTGCCAGCAGCTTGGACGGGGATACGCAGTATTTT
NA,TRBV7-6,NA,TRBJ2-7,CASSRNRIADSSYEQYF,TGTGCCAGCAGCCGTAACCGGATAGCGGATAGCTCCTACGAGCAGTACTTC
NA,TRBV4-2,TRBD2,TRBJ2-3,CASSQGAGGPTDTQYF,TGTGCCAGCAGCCAAGGCGCGGGAGGGCCTACAGATACGCAGTATTTT
NA,TRBV7-2,NA,TRBJ2-5,CASSLVGGGTAHF,NA
NA,TRBV7-9,TRBD1,TRBJ2-4,CASSKTGGANIQYF,TGTGCCAGCAGCAAGACAGGGGGCGCGAACATTCAGTACTTC
NA,TRBV11-2,NA,TRBJ2-1,CASSLVSPYNEQFF,TGTGCCAGCAGCTTAGTTAGCCCATACAATGAGCAGTTCTTC
NA,TRBV5-1,TRBD1,TRBJ2-7,CASSLVGQYEQYF,TGCGCCAGCAGCTTGGTGGGACAGTACGAGCAGTACTTC
once,TRBV29-1,TRBD1,TRBJ2-7,CSVTRTGTYEQYF,TGCAGCGTTACCCGGACAGGTACCTACGAGCAGTACTTC
NA,TRBV7-8,NA,TRBJ1-3,CASSAFGGNAGNTIYF,TGTGCCAGCAGCGCCTTCGGGGGGAATGCTGGAAACACCATATATTTT
NA,TRBV6-6,TRBD1,TRBJ1-2,CASRVDRDYTF,TGTGCCAGCAGGGTGGACAGGGATTACACCTTC
NA,TRBV27,NA,TRBJ2-7,CASGVPTPGEPYEQYF,TGTGCCAGCGGGGTCCCTACACCAGGGGAACCCTACGAGCAGTACTTC
NA,TRBV2,TRBD1,TRBJ1-2,CASRTSQGMEYGYTF,TGTGCCAGCAGGACCTCACAGGGGATGGAGTATGGCTACACCTTC
NA,TRBV2,NA,TRBJ1-1,CASSVALSNTEAFF,TGTGCCAGCAGTGTAGCGTTATCGAACACTGAAGCTTTCTTT
NA,TRBV28,NA,TRBJ1-5,CASSLVVSNQPQHF,TGTGCCAGCAGTTTAGTGGTCAGTAATCAGCCCCAGCATTTT
once,TRBV12-5,TRBD1,TRBJ2-6,CASGLDPTDRGNHSGANVLTF,TGTGCTAGTGGTTTGGATCCGACGGACAGGGGGAATCACTCTGGGGCCAACGTCCTGACTTTC
NA,TRBV28,NA,TRBJ1-5,CASSLRTLSRGWDQPQHF,TGTGCCAGCAGTTTACGAACCTTGTCAAGGGGTTGGGATCAGCCCCAGCATTTT
NA,TRBV2,NA,TRBJ1-4,CASSDPGDVEGLFF,TGTGCCAGCAGTGACCCGGGGGACGTAGAGGGACTGTTTTTT
NA,TRBV18,NA,TRBJ1-1,CASSRDPGRDTEAFF,TGTGCCAGCTCACGGGACCCAGGGAGGGACACTGAAGCTTTCTTT